The present T cell receptor (beta chain) was sequenced within a study of T cells in Graves' hyperthyroidism and ophthalmopathy. Study overall: Blood from the periphery was taken at initial diagnosis, before any treatment.

The study, taken as a whole, reports: Blood also showed most of the thyroid clonotypes that were expanded above 0.001. Ophthalmopathy and stable hyperthyroidism were separated by a 13 V-J model.

The study excluded patients with uncontrolled infection, other autoimmune disease, pregnancy or lactation. The V gene end was trimmed by 2 bases and the J gene end by 11 bases; junction bases not matched to a gene: 4. This CDR3 spans 12 amino acids. Germline-derived CDR1 and CDR2 are ENHRY and SYGVKD. As to this clonotype: The antigen is undetermined.

TCR beta CDR3 regions were amplified from RNA transcripts. The HTBI primer set served for first-round RT-PCR of the TCR CDR3. One entry per CDR3 protein results from TCRdb running MiXCR on the multiplex PCR reads. The data contain over 700,000 distinct CDR3 sequences, 35% of them singletons. Sequenced sample: blood. The clonotype originates from a woman aged 40 to 49 with Graves' hyperthyroidism. This chain connects TRBV10-3 to TRBJ1-1, with TRBD1 matching 8 bases. The chain's CDR3 is CAISEATGGAFF. In DNA, the CDR3 is TGTGCCATCAGTGAGGCAACAGGGGGGGCTTTCTTT.